The clone carrying this T cell receptor beta chain was seen just once. Its matching antigen is unknown. With random hexamers, roughly 0.45 to 1 ug RNA was reverse transcribed. TCRdb re-called the immunoSEQ multiplex PCR reads with MiXCR, one entry per CDR3 protein. The profile shows around 190,000 distinct CDR3 sequences, roughly 95% of them singletons. The sample originates from a study of CD8 T cells in Susac syndrome. Notes on the study in general: Individuals included in the TCR sequencing and HLA analysis were acknowledged by the study to be relatively few in number.

TCR beta sequencing covered blood CD8+ and CD4+ T cells. The multiple sclerosis controls consisted of treatment-naive patients with relapsing-remitting disease, either stable or active. TEMRA cells were FACS-enriched, unlike CD8+ and CD4+ T cells, which were negatively isolated. V gave up 5 bases and J gave up 3 bases, with 8 bases separating them. Germline CDR1 and CDR2: LNHNV and YYDKDF (reference sequence). The CDR3 runs to 12 residues. J is TRBJ2-7 and V is TRBV15; D remains ambiguous. The clonotype comes from a human donor with multiple sclerosis. Sample: CD8+ T cells from PBMCs. The CDR3 nucleotides are TGTGCCACCAGCCTAAGCTACTACGAGCAGTACTTC. Amino acid sequence: CATSLSYYEQYF.